Sequencing of this T cell receptor (beta chain) was carried out in a study of T-cell reconstitution after alpha-beta-depleted transplantation in children. This clonotype was seen repeatedly, ten times or more. TCRbeta library preparation incorporated unique molecular identifiers. TCRdb reprocessed the PCR reads with MiXCR, giving one entry per CDR3 protein. This table has 200,000 to 300,000 distinct CDR3 sequences, more than 10% appearing once. Germline lookup yields CDR1 SEHNR and CDR2 FQNEAQ (reference sequence). Trimming shortened V by 5 bases and J by 8 bases, and 18 bases separated the two germline ends. The CDR3 sequence is 14 residues long.

The sample here was PBMCs from the stem cell graft donor, taken from the stem cell graft. The sequence came from a human donor who donated a stem cell graft to a child with acute lymphoblastic leukemia. The gene calls are TRBV7-9 and TRBJ1-2, with D perhaps matching TRBD1 (5 bases). CDR3 protein: CASSPPGRALGYTF. Here the CDR3 DNA reads TGTGCCAGCAGCCCCCCTGGCAGGGCTCTGGGCTACACCTTC.